This T cell receptor beta chain was profiled in a study of T cell responses to AZD1222 COVID-19 vaccine. Broader study findings: Donors were chiefly white British, with a greater number of females, and clonal diversity was perhaps underestimated.

This CDR3 contains 19 residues. After removal of 0 bases from V and 0 bases from J, the junction contained 7 bases not matched to a gene. The germline V gene encodes CDR1 LGHNT and CDR2 FRNRAP. Sequencing was performed with immunoSEQ multiplex PCR; in TCRdb, only in-frame clones are kept and a portion is missing. The sample has 150,000 or so clones; about nine tenths are singletons. Of note for this clone: Its antigen is undetermined.

This sequence joins TRBV12-5 and TRBJ2-2; 10 bases are a match to TRBD2. Material: peripheral blood, obtained 28 days after the second AZD1222 dose. The origin of this receptor is an adult who received the AZD1222 COVID-19 vaccine. CDR3 residues: CASGLVRGTSDPNTGELFF. The CDR3 nucleotides read TGTGCTAGTGGTTTGGTCCGAGGGACTAGCGACCCGAACACCGGGGAGCTGTTTTTT.